This T cell receptor beta chain is from a study of cytomegalovirus exposure and HLA in healthy donors. Study as a whole: T cells numbering around 170 million yielded roughly 120 million unique TCR beta sequences in an earlier analysis. About 85 million unique TCR sequences came from HLA-typed donors in an early release. Overall study findings and caveats: One later analysis reportedly identified an Asian-associated ancestry cluster that showed fewer N-insertions than the approximately 700-donor mean.

A note on this clone: Its antigen is unknown. This sample also contains other DNA sequences that code for the same CDR3.

A multiplex PCR was run with 60 Vbeta primers and 13 Jbeta primers. Sequencing used immunoSEQ multiplex PCR; TCRdb keeps in-frame clones, though not all of them. The table shows tens of thousands of clones, with roughly 70% occurring only once. Everyone who donated was a healthy bone marrow donor. This receptor was taken from a man aged 50 or older in good health and CMV-seropositive. Sequencing input: PBMCs.

CDR3 sequence (DNA): TGCGCCAGCAGCCAAGTCAGGGGGCCCACTGAAGCTTTCTTT. This translates into CASSQVRGPTEAFF. The chain employs TRBV4-3 and TRBJ1-1; 8 positions agree with TRBD1. The CDR3 sequence is 14 residues long. Germline trimming cut 1 base from V and 4 bases from J; bases unmatched to any gene: 2. The germline CDR1 and CDR2 sequences are LGHNA and YSLEER.